One T cell receptor (beta chain) is described in this entry. Trimming shortened V by 0 bases and J by 0 bases, and 9 bases separated the two germline ends. CDR3 length equals 15 residues. Germline V gene data show CDR1 as SGDLS and CDR2 as YYNGEE. The sample belongs to a study of T cell changes during pregnancy in multiple sclerosis. Sequencing used immunoSEQ multiplex PCR; TCRdb keeps in-frame clones, though not all of them. The sample consists of about 48,000 clones, 92% of them appearing once. The J gene is TRBJ1-1, the V gene TRBV9, with TRBD1 as a possible D gene (5 bases). The source is a female donor in good health, enrolled as a control in a pregnancy study. Sequenced here: CD4+ T cells from peripheral blood mononuclear cells, sampled in the second trimester of pregnancy. CDR3 DNA: TGTGCCAGCAGCGTAGGACAGCTATTGAACACTGAAGCTTTCTTT. It specifies CASSVGQLLNTEAFF.